This is a list of T cell receptor beta chains from one sample in a study of blood T cell repertoires in COVID-19. The data were produced by immunoSEQ multiplex PCR, yet TCRdb's version contains in-frame clones alone and is incomplete. The table lists 150,000 to 200,000 clones, 75% to 85% of them singletons, with approximately 11% in the top ten. Sequenced material: peripheral blood. All receptors derive from a human donor in a cohort sampled during active COVID-19. CDR3s include the opening cysteine and the closing phenylalanine or tryptophan. D genes are given only for firm matches. Clone size is given for some rows only: seen once, a few or many times, or a class if the clone is expanded.

D gene: .; V gene: TRBV6-2/TRBV6-3; J gene: TRBJ1-5; CDR3 length: 15; clone size: .; CDR3 DNA: TGTGCCAGCAGCCTGGGGGGGATCTACAATCAGCCCCAGCATTTT; CDR3 protein: CASSLGGIYNQPQHF
D gene: .; V gene: TRBV11-2; J gene: TRBJ2-5; CDR3 length: 12; clone size: .; CDR3 DNA: TGTGCCACCGACACCGACCAAGAGACCCAGTACTTC; CDR3 protein: CATDTDQETQYF
D gene: .; V gene: TRBV3-1/TRBV3-2; J gene: TRBJ2-7; CDR3 length: 13; clone size: .; CDR3 DNA: TGTGCCAGCAGCCAAGAGTTACTTTACGAGCAGTACTTC; CDR3 protein: CASSQELLYEQYF
D gene: .; V gene: TRBV21-1; J gene: TRBJ1-4; CDR3 length: 15; clone size: .; CDR3 DNA: TGTGCCAGCAGCATTCGACAAAGAGCTAATGAAAAACTGTTTTTT; CDR3 protein: CASSIRQRANEKLFF
D gene: TRBD1; V gene: TRBV9; J gene: TRBJ2-1; CDR3 length: 15; clone size: .; CDR3 DNA: TGTGCCAGCAGCCAGACTGGGACAGGGAACAATGAGCAGTTCTTC; CDR3 protein: CASSQTGTGNNEQFF
D gene: .; V gene: TRBV7-6; J gene: TRBJ1-3; CDR3 length: 14; clone size: .; CDR3 DNA: TGTGCCAGCAGCCCCCGGGACACTGGAAACACCATATATTTT; CDR3 protein: CASSPRDTGNTIYF
D gene: .; V gene: TRBV28; J gene: TRBJ2-6; CDR3 length: 14; clone size: .; CDR3 DNA: TGTGCCAGCAGGTTCAGGGTGGGGGCCAACGTCCTGACTTTC; CDR3 protein: CASRFRVGANVLTF
D gene: .; V gene: TRBV19; J gene: TRBJ1-2; CDR3 length: 15; clone size: .; CDR3 DNA: TGTGCCAGTAGTAAATCCCCGGCGGTTAACTATGGCTACACCTTC; CDR3 protein: CASSKSPAVNYGYTF
D gene: .; V gene: TRBV28; J gene: TRBJ2-7; CDR3 length: 13; clone size: once; CDR3 DNA: TGTGCCAGCAGTTTGGTGAGCTCCTACGAGCAGTACTTC; CDR3 protein: CASSLVSSYEQYF
D gene: .; V gene: TRBV11-3; J gene: TRBJ2-2; CDR3 length: 15; clone size: .; CDR3 DNA: TGTGCCAGCAGCGCCGGACATGTAGGGACCGGGGAGCTGTTTTTT; CDR3 protein: CASSAGHVGTGELFF
D gene: TRBD1; V gene: TRBV4-3; J gene: TRBJ1-5; CDR3 length: 20; clone size: .; CDR3 DNA: TGCGCCAGCAGCCAAGATAGGTCCGGGGACAGGGTAAGGGGCAATCAGCCCCAGCATTTT; CDR3 protein: CASSQDRSGDRVRGNQPQHF
D gene: TRBD1; V gene: TRBV28; J gene: TRBJ1-5; CDR3 length: 15; clone size: .; CDR3 DNA: TGTGCCAGCAATCGCGGGACAGGGGGGTTGGAGCCCCAGCATTTT; CDR3 protein: CASNRGTGGLEPQHF
D gene: TRBD1; V gene: TRBV3-1/TRBV3-2; J gene: TRBJ2-2; CDR3 length: 14; clone size: .; CDR3 DNA: TGTGCCAGCAGCCAAACAGGGGGTACCGGGGAGCTGTTTTTT; CDR3 protein: CASSQTGGTGELFF
D gene: TRBD1; V gene: TRBV5-4; J gene: TRBJ1-6; CDR3 length: 16; clone size: .; CDR3 DNA: TGTGCCAGCAGCGAGGACAGGGCCACTTATAATTCACCCCTCCACTTT; CDR3 protein: CASSEDRATYNSPLHF
D gene: TRBD2; V gene: TRBV10-2; J gene: TRBJ2-1; CDR3 length: 16; clone size: .; CDR3 DNA: TGCGCCAGCAGTGAAGGGGCGGGGGGGACCTACAATGAGCAGTTCTTC; CDR3 protein: CASSEGAGGTYNEQFF
D gene: .; V gene: TRBV19; J gene: TRBJ2-3; CDR3 length: 14; clone size: .; CDR3 DNA: TGTGCCAGTAGTATCTCCCCGGGGGCAGATACGCAGTATTTT; CDR3 protein: CASSISPGADTQYF
D gene: TRBD1; V gene: TRBV27; J gene: TRBJ2-2; CDR3 length: 15; clone size: .; CDR3 DNA: TGTGCCAGCAGCGTGCACAGGGGGGACACCGGGGAGCTGTTTTTT; CDR3 protein: CASSVHRGDTGELFF
D gene: .; V gene: TRBV19; J gene: TRBJ2-7; CDR3 length: 13; clone size: once; CDR3 DNA: TGTGCCAGTAGCTCAACTCCCTACTACGAGCAGTACTTC; CDR3 protein: CASSSTPYYEQYF
D gene: TRBD2; V gene: TRBV7-6; J gene: TRBJ2-1; CDR3 length: 16; clone size: .; CDR3 DNA: TGTGCCAGCAGCTTAGGGCGACTAGCGGCGAGGAATGAGCAGTTCTTC; CDR3 protein: CASSLGRLAARNEQFF
D gene: .; V gene: TRBV21-1; J gene: TRBJ1-4; CDR3 length: 15; clone size: .; CDR3 DNA: TGTGCCAGCAGCAAGTTTGCACTCCAGGGTGAAAAACTGTTTTTT; CDR3 protein: CASSKFALQGEKLFF
D gene: TRBD1; V gene: TRBV5-4; J gene: TRBJ1-1; CDR3 length: 15; clone size: .; CDR3 DNA: TGTGCCAGCAGCTTGTACAGGGGGTTGAACACTGAAGCTTTCTTT; CDR3 protein: CASSLYRGLNTEAFF
D gene: .; V gene: TRBV14; J gene: TRBJ2-7; CDR3 length: 14; clone size: .; CDR3 DNA: TGTGCCAGCAGCGATACAGGGATTAGCTACGAGCAGTACTTC; CDR3 protein: CASSDTGISYEQYF
D gene: .; V gene: TRBV7-2; J gene: TRBJ1-1; CDR3 length: 15; clone size: .; CDR3 DNA: TGTGCCAGCAGCTTAAGGGACTTTCGGGGGACTGAAGCTTTCTTT; CDR3 protein: CASSLRDFRGTEAFF
D gene: .; V gene: TRBV3-1/TRBV3-2; J gene: TRBJ1-2; CDR3 length: 14; clone size: few; CDR3 DNA: TGTGCCAGCAGCCAAGCTAGACCGTCCTATGGCTACACCTTC; CDR3 protein: CASSQARPSYGYTF
D gene: .; V gene: TRBV29-1; J gene: TRBJ2-7; CDR3 length: 12; clone size: .; CDR3 DNA: TGCAGCGTTGTAATCGGGTCCTACGAGCAGTACTTC; CDR3 protein: CSVVIGSYEQYF
D gene: TRBD1; V gene: TRBV14; J gene: TRBJ2-6; CDR3 length: 19; clone size: .; CDR3 DNA: TGTGCCAGCAGCCCTTCCGGGACGACAGGGATCTATGGGGCCAACGTCCTGACTTTC; CDR3 protein: CASSPSGTTGIYGANVLTF
D gene: TRBD2; V gene: TRBV10-3; J gene: TRBJ2-2; CDR3 length: 16; clone size: .; CDR3 DNA: TGTGCCATCAGTGAGTCTCCGGGGGGGGCTACCGGGGAGCTGTTTTTT; CDR3 protein: CAISESPGGATGELFF
D gene: TRBD2; V gene: TRBV5-4; J gene: TRBJ2-3; CDR3 length: 16; clone size: .; CDR3 DNA: TGTGCCAGCAGCGGGGCTAGCGGTGCTAGCACAGATACGCAGTATTTT; CDR3 protein: CASSGASGASTDTQYF
D gene: TRBD1; V gene: TRBV27; J gene: TRBJ2-7; CDR3 length: 15; clone size: .; CDR3 DNA: TGTGCCAGCAGTTTATCTGTTGAGGGGGCTTACGAGCAGTACTTC; CDR3 protein: CASSLSVEGAYEQYF
D gene: TRBD1; V gene: TRBV9; J gene: TRBJ1-4; CDR3 length: 14; clone size: .; CDR3 DNA: TGTGCCAGCAGCGTTACAGGGGCCAAAGAAAAACTGTTTTTT; CDR3 protein: CASSVTGAKEKLFF
D gene: TRBD1; V gene: TRBV7-7; J gene: TRBJ2-7; CDR3 length: 17; clone size: once; CDR3 DNA: TGTGCTAGCAGCTCCGAGACCCGACAGGGGAAGGGCCACGAGCAGTACTTC; CDR3 protein: CASSSETRQGKGHEQYF
D gene: .; V gene: TRBV4-3; J gene: TRBJ2-2; CDR3 length: 14; clone size: few; CDR3 DNA: TGCGCCAGCAGCCAGGAGAGGGACACCGGGGAGCTGTTTTTT; CDR3 protein: CASSQERDTGELFF
D gene: TRBD1; V gene: TRBV18; J gene: TRBJ2-6; CDR3 length: 19; clone size: .; CDR3 DNA: TGTGCCAGCTCACCAGCCGGGACAGGGGATAACTCTGGGGCCAACGTCCTGACTTTC; CDR3 protein: CASSPAGTGDNSGANVLTF
D gene: .; V gene: TRBV11-2; J gene: TRBJ2-5; CDR3 length: 17; clone size: .; CDR3 DNA: TGTGCCAGCAGCTTAAAGGGCGCGGGGGCGGGACGAGAGACCCAGTACTTC; CDR3 protein: CASSLKGAGAGRETQYF
D gene: .; V gene: TRBV14; J gene: TRBJ2-2; CDR3 length: 13; clone size: many; CDR3 DNA: TGTGCCAGCAGCCAAGTTTTTGGCAGGGAGCTGTTTTTT; CDR3 protein: CASSQVFGRELFF
D gene: .; V gene: TRBV9; J gene: TRBJ2-3; CDR3 length: 17; clone size: .; CDR3 DNA: TGTGCCAGCAGCCTTAGGTGGGGGCTAGCGGACACAGATACGCAGTATTTT; CDR3 protein: CASSLRWGLADTDTQYF
D gene: TRBD1; V gene: TRBV5-1; J gene: TRBJ2-1; CDR3 length: 15; clone size: .; CDR3 DNA: TGCGCCAGCAGCCGCTCAGGGGGTCCCTACAATGAGCAGTTCTTC; CDR3 protein: CASSRSGGPYNEQFF
D gene: .; V gene: TRBV19; J gene: TRBJ1-3; CDR3 length: 15; clone size: .; CDR3 DNA: TGTGCCAGTAGCGTTGGAGGATACTCTGGAAACACCATATATTTT; CDR3 protein: CASSVGGYSGNTIYF
D gene: TRBD1; V gene: TRBV19; J gene: TRBJ2-7; CDR3 length: 15; clone size: once; CDR3 DNA: TGTGCCAGTAGTATAGCCCGGGACAGGGACTACGAGCAGTACTTC; CDR3 protein: CASSIARDRDYEQYF
D gene: .; V gene: TRBV5-1; J gene: TRBJ1-1; CDR3 length: 13; clone size: .; CDR3 DNA: TGCGCCAGCAGCCCCAGGGAGGACACTGAAGCTTTCTTT; CDR3 protein: CASSPREDTEAFF
D gene: TRBD1; V gene: TRBV6-2/TRBV6-3; J gene: TRBJ1-5; CDR3 length: 13; clone size: .; CDR3 DNA: TGTGCCAGCAGTTACGACAGGGGAGGGCCCCAGCATTTT; CDR3 protein: CASSYDRGGPQHF
D gene: .; V gene: TRBV5-1; J gene: TRBJ1-5; CDR3 length: 15; clone size: .; CDR3 DNA: TGCGCCAGCAGCTGGGCGCCCGGGGAGTATCAGCCCCAGCATTTT; CDR3 protein: CASSWAPGEYQPQHF
D gene: .; V gene: TRBV10-2; J gene: TRBJ2-5; CDR3 length: 13; clone size: .; CDR3 DNA: TGCGCCAGCAGAAGTCAGTTACAAGAGACCCAGTACTTC; CDR3 protein: CASRSQLQETQYF
D gene: TRBD1; V gene: TRBV6-5; J gene: TRBJ2-1; CDR3 length: 15; clone size: .; CDR3 DNA: TGTGCCAGCAGTTTGCGACAGGGGGAATACAATGAGCAGTTCTTC; CDR3 protein: CASSLRQGEYNEQFF
D gene: .; V gene: TRBV6-2/TRBV6-3; J gene: TRBJ1-4; CDR3 length: 15; clone size: .; CDR3 DNA: TGTGCCAGCAGCGACAGGCATGCAACTAATGAAAAACTGTTTTTT; CDR3 protein: CASSDRHATNEKLFF
D gene: TRBD2; V gene: TRBV18; J gene: TRBJ2-3; CDR3 length: 15; clone size: .; CDR3 DNA: TGTGCCAGCTCATCGGGACTAACCGGGACAGATACGCAGTATTTT; CDR3 protein: CASSSGLTGTDTQYF
D gene: TRBD1; V gene: TRBV7-6; J gene: TRBJ1-1; CDR3 length: 16; clone size: .; CDR3 DNA: TGTGCCAGCAGCCACCTCCGGGACAGGGGGAACACTGAAGCTTTCTTT; CDR3 protein: CASSHLRDRGNTEAFF